Here is one TCR beta chain with its context. The target antigen is unknown. CDR3 size: 17 residues. J lost 5 bases, V lost 4 bases, and 12 bases had no gene match. Looked up from germline, CDR1 is ENHRY and CDR2 is SYGVKD. These data are taken from a study of lymphopenia after photon versus proton radiotherapy. Study-wide points: Photon-treated patients lost naive T cells and TCR diversity; proton-treated stayed stable. Better survival with proton therapy was suggested as possible, not demonstrated.

The data were produced by immunoSEQ multiplex PCR, yet TCRdb's version contains in-frame clones alone and is incomplete. Among around 160,000 clones listed, 88% were seen once. The genes are TRBV10-3 and TRBJ2-3, with 10 bases lining up with TRBD2. The clonotype originates from a man in his forties or fifties with gastric cancer. This specimen consisted of peripheral blood, obtained from a patient treated with photon-based radiotherapy. The CDR3 DNA sequence: TGTGCCATCAGTGGGACTAGCGGAACTACTTGGGAAGATACGCAGTATTTT. This sequence encodes CAISGTSGTTWEDTQYF.